Listed below are T cell receptor beta chains from one sample, sequenced in a study of blood T cell repertoires in COVID-19. Produced via immunoSEQ multiplex PCR; TCRdb's table is partial and in-frame only. This sample carries 210,000 or so clones, 80% to 90% of them seen once, and the ten largest clones take 3.1%. The specimen was PBMCs or T cells enriched from blood (not recorded which). The receptors here all came from a woman between 50 and 59 years old in a cohort exposed to, infected with or recovered from COVID-19 (not recorded which). The CDR3 runs from the conserved cysteine through the conserved F or W. A D gene is named only where the DNA matches it firmly. Clone sizes are given selectively: once, few, many, or a class where the clone is expanded.

V gene: TRBV10-3; clone size: -; J gene: TRBJ1-2; D gene: -; CDR3 protein: CASGRDIYGYTF; CDR3 DNA: TGTGCCAGCGGGCGAGACATCTATGGCTACACCTTC
V gene: TRBV7-8; clone size: -; J gene: TRBJ2-3; D gene: TRBD2; CDR3 protein: CASSRNSGGRTDTQYF; CDR3 DNA: TGTGCCAGCAGCCGTAATAGCGGGGGTCGCACAGATACGCAGTATTTT
V gene: TRBV5-1; clone size: -; J gene: TRBJ2-3; D gene: -; CDR3 protein: CASSTGTVTDTQYF; CDR3 DNA: TGCGCCAGCAGCACGGGGACTGTCACAGATACGCAGTATTTT
V gene: TRBV30; clone size: -; J gene: TRBJ1-3; D gene: -; CDR3 protein: CAWSEWRGLNSGNTIYF; CDR3 DNA: TGTGCCTGGAGTGAGTGGAGAGGGCTAAACTCTGGAAACACCATATATTTT
V gene: TRBV7-2; clone size: once; J gene: TRBJ2-3; D gene: -; CDR3 protein: CASSLAGTSTDTQYF; CDR3 DNA: TGTGCCAGCAGCTTAGCGGGGACTAGCACAGATACGCAGTATTTT
V gene: TRBV5-1; clone size: few; J gene: TRBJ1-1; D gene: -; CDR3 protein: CASSLGGTRNTEAFF; CDR3 DNA: TGCGCCAGCAGCTTGGGCGGAACTCGGAACACTGAAGCTTTCTTT
V gene: TRBV18; clone size: few; J gene: TRBJ1-3; D gene: -; CDR3 protein: CASSALSGTGNTIYF; CDR3 DNA: TGTGCCAGCTCAGCACTATCCGGGACTGGAAACACCATATATTTT
V gene: TRBV13; clone size: -; J gene: TRBJ2-3; D gene: TRBD2; CDR3 protein: CASSKGTSGGAGKDTQYF; CDR3 DNA: TGTGCCAGCAGCAAAGGGACTAGCGGGGGGGCAGGGAAAGATACGCAGTATTTT
V gene: TRBV20-1; clone size: -; J gene: TRBJ2-1; D gene: -; CDR3 protein: CSATDGDNEQFF; CDR3 DNA: TGCAGTGCTACTGACGGGGACAATGAGCAGTTCTTC
V gene: TRBV7-9; clone size: -; J gene: TRBJ1-2; D gene: -; CDR3 protein: CASIPGEEVYGYTF; CDR3 DNA: TGTGCCAGCATCCCGGGCGAGGAGGTCTATGGCTACACCTTC
V gene: TRBV3-1/TRBV3-2; clone size: -; J gene: TRBJ1-2; D gene: -; CDR3 protein: CASSQDGRGGGYTF; CDR3 DNA: TGTGCCAGCAGCCAAGACGGGAGGGGTGGTGGCTACACCTTC
V gene: TRBV2; clone size: -; J gene: TRBJ2-2; D gene: TRBD2; CDR3 protein: CATGTSGPSYTGELFF; CDR3 DNA: TGTGCCACCGGGACTAGCGGACCAAGCTACACCGGGGAGCTGTTTTTT
V gene: TRBV29-1; clone size: -; J gene: TRBJ1-2; D gene: -; CDR3 protein: CSVDVGFYGYTF; CDR3 DNA: TGCAGCGTTGATGTGGGCTTTTATGGCTACACCTTC
V gene: TRBV7-2; clone size: -; J gene: TRBJ2-7; D gene: -; CDR3 protein: CASSLDNRGGEQYF; CDR3 DNA: TGTGCCAGCAGCTTAGATAACAGGGGAGGCGAGCAGTACTTC
V gene: TRBV21-1; clone size: -; J gene: TRBJ2-3; D gene: -; CDR3 protein: CASSNKCGGQLTDTQYF; CDR3 DNA: TGTGCCAGCAGCAATAAATGCGGGGGCCAATTGACAGATACGCAGTATTTT
V gene: TRBV9; clone size: -; J gene: TRBJ1-4; D gene: TRBD1; CDR3 protein: CASAQGATNEKLFF; CDR3 DNA: TGTGCCAGCGCGCAGGGGGCTACTAATGAAAAACTGTTTTTT
V gene: TRBV7-8; clone size: -; J gene: TRBJ1-2; D gene: -; CDR3 protein: CASSGRQFGYTF; CDR3 DNA: TGTGCCAGCAGCGGCAGACAGTTTGGCTACACCTTC
V gene: TRBV9; clone size: -; J gene: TRBJ1-6; D gene: -; CDR3 protein: CASNGGKVNNSPLHF; CDR3 DNA: TGTGCCAGCAACGGGGGAAAAGTGAATAATTCACCCCTCCACTTT
V gene: TRBV29-1; clone size: -; J gene: TRBJ1-1; D gene: -; CDR3 protein: CSGGILTEAFF; CDR3 DNA: TGCAGCGGGGGCATCCTCACTGAAGCTTTCTTT
V gene: TRBV4-3; clone size: few; J gene: TRBJ1-5; D gene: TRBD1; CDR3 protein: CASSQDRTGGQPQHF; CDR3 DNA: TGCGCCAGCAGCCAAGATCGAACAGGGGGTCAGCCCCAGCATTTT
V gene: TRBV27; clone size: -; J gene: TRBJ1-1; D gene: -; CDR3 protein: CASSGDRSNTEAFF; CDR3 DNA: TGTGCCAGCAGCGGAGACAGGTCGAACACTGAAGCTTTCTTT
V gene: TRBV6-6; clone size: -; J gene: TRBJ2-3; D gene: -; CDR3 protein: CASRSGAHTDTQYF; CDR3 DNA: TGTGCCAGCAGGTCTGGGGCCCACACAGATACGCAGTATTTT
V gene: TRBV14; clone size: -; J gene: TRBJ1-2; D gene: TRBD1; CDR3 protein: CASSRLQTGAEGYTF; CDR3 DNA: TGTGCCAGCAGTCGACTCCAAACAGGGGCCGAAGGCTACACCTTC
V gene: TRBV15; clone size: -; J gene: TRBJ1-5; D gene: -; CDR3 protein: CATSRPGGGPNQPQHF; CDR3 DNA: TGTGCCACCAGCCGGCCGGGGGGGGGCCCGAATCAGCCCCAGCATTTT
V gene: TRBV28; clone size: -; J gene: TRBJ2-4; D gene: -; CDR3 protein: CASSLPLKNIQYF; CDR3 DNA: TGTGCCAGCAGTTTACCCCTCAAAAACATTCAGTACTTC
V gene: TRBV7-2; clone size: -; J gene: TRBJ1-2; D gene: -; CDR3 protein: CASSLTANYGYTF; CDR3 DNA: TGTGCCAGCAGCTTAACAGCTAACTATGGCTACACCTTC
V gene: TRBV30; clone size: -; J gene: TRBJ1-1; D gene: -; CDR3 protein: CACHTRGLNTEAFF; CDR3 DNA: TGTGCCTGCCATACCCGGGGGTTGAACACTGAAGCTTTCTTT
V gene: TRBV5-1; clone size: -; J gene: TRBJ1-1; D gene: -; CDR3 protein: CASSLNRGVNTEAFF; CDR3 DNA: TGCGCCAGCAGCTTGAATCGGGGGGTGAACACTGAAGCTTTCTTT
V gene: TRBV19; clone size: once; J gene: TRBJ2-7; D gene: -; CDR3 protein: CASSPTGSHEQYF; CDR3 DNA: TGTGCCAGTAGTCCAACAGGGTCCCACGAGCAGTACTTC
V gene: TRBV6-5; clone size: -; J gene: TRBJ2-1; D gene: TRBD2; CDR3 protein: CASRASGVHNEQFF; CDR3 DNA: TGTGCCAGCAGAGCTAGCGGGGTCCACAATGAGCAGTTCTTC
V gene: TRBV19; clone size: -; J gene: TRBJ2-7; D gene: TRBD1; CDR3 protein: CASSTGTGLTYEQYF; CDR3 DNA: TGTGCCAGTAGTACGGGGACAGGACTCACCTACGAGCAGTACTTC